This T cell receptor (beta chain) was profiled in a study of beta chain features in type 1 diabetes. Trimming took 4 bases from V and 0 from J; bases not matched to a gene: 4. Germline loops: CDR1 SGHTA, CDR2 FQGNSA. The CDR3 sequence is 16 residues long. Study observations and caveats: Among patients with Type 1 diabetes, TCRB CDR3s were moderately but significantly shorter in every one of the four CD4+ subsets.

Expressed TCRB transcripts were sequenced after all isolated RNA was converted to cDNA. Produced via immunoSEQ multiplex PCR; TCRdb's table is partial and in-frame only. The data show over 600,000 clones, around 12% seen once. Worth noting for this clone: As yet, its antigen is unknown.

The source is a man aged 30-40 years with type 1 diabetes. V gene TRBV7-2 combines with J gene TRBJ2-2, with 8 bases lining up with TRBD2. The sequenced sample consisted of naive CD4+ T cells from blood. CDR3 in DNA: TGTGCCAGCAGCTCGCGGGGGGCCCCGAACACCGGGGAGCTGTTTTTT. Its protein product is CASSSRGAPNTGELFF.